These 19 T cell receptor beta chains share one sample of origin, sequenced in a study of cytomegalovirus exposure and HLA in healthy donors. It was with 60 Vbeta and 13 Jbeta primers that the PCR ran. Method: immunoSEQ multiplex PCR; TCRdb's copy keeps in-frame clones and lacks some. The data contain about 130,000 clones, over 75% of them seen just once; the ten biggest clones take up about 13%. Sample: PBMCs. All receptors derive from a woman between 35 and 50 years old in good health and CMV-seropositive.

In its sample, this clone was seen a few times. The V gene is TRBV2, the J gene TRBJ2-7; D unresolved. Germline V CDR1 and CDR2: SNHLY, FYNNEI. V lost 5 bases and J lost 0, with 14 bases in between. This CDR3 has 15 amino acids. The chain's CDR3 is CASSLQAISSYEQYF. In DNA form, the CDR3 reads TGTGCCAGCAGTTTGCAGGCCATAAGCTCCTACGAGCAGTACTTC.

The DNA of the CDR3 is TGTGCCTGGGGGACAGGGATGGGCACCGGGGAGCTGTTTTTT. Translated, it gives CAWGTGMGTGELFF. The chain has TRBV30 and TRBJ2-2; 9 bases are a match to TRBD1. Losses at the gene ends were 5 bases for V and 4 bases for J; bases not matched to a gene: 5. The CDR3 is 14 residues long. Germline loops: CDR1 GTSNPN, CDR2 SVGIG (reference sequence).

The chain joins TRBV19 to TRBJ2-3; 12 bases map to TRBD2. The CDR3 totals 16 residues. The germline CDR1 and CDR2 sequences are LNHDA and SQIVND (reference sequence). V gave up 3 bases and J gave up 3 bases; unmatched junction bases: 4. This CDR3 is CASSMGLAGGTDTQYF. The DNA of the CDR3 is TGTGCCAGTAGTATGGGACTAGCGGGCGGTACAGATACGCAGTATTTT.

About this clone itself: The junction departs from the called germline gene at one end, perhaps through a read error. V and J are TRBV7-7 and TRBJ2-5; a possible D gene is TRBD1 (5 bases). The germline gives CDR1 SSHAT, CDR2 FNYEAQ (reference sequence). The CDR3 has 13 residues. Written as DNA, the CDR3 is TGTGCTAGCAGCGTCGACAGCCAAGAGACCCAGTACTTC. Residues: CASSVDSQETQYF.

V is TRBV11-2 and J is TRBJ2-3; TRBD2 matches 10 bases. Trimming took 0 bases from V and 6 from J; bases not matched to a gene: 6. This CDR3 contains 16 residues. Germline V lookup: CDR1 SGHAT, CDR2 FQNNGV. Here the CDR3 DNA reads TGTGCCAGCAGCTTAGAAGGAGCGGGAGGGCTGGATACGCAGTATTTT. Translating it yields CASSLEGAGGLDTQYF.

J is TRBJ2-3 and V is TRBV5-1, with TRBD2 matching over 11 bases. Per germline, CDR1 SGHRS and CDR2 YFSETQ. Losses at the gene ends were 2 bases for V and 5 bases for J; bases not matched to a gene: 13. The CDR3 has 18 residues. The CDR3 region is CASSFGLRSGRAIDTQYF. CDR3 DNA: TGCGCCAGCAGCTTCGGCCTCCGTAGCGGGAGGGCCATAGATACGCAGTATTTT.

This rearrangement joins TRBV28 to TRBJ2-7; TRBD2 matches at 9 bases. Germline V gene sequence: CDR1 MDHEN, CDR2 SYDVKM. The length of the CDR3 is 15 residues. J was trimmed by 6 bases and V by 3 bases; bases with no gene match: 9. The CDR3 is CASSFSREGTAEQYF. Here the CDR3 DNA reads TGTGCCAGCAGTTTTTCGCGGGAGGGAACTGCCGAGCAGTACTTC.

The chain employs TRBV5-1 and TRBJ2-7; D is unresolved. V lost 4 bases to trimming and J lost 0 bases, with 5 bases between them. Germline V gene lookup returns CDR1 SGHRS and CDR2 YFSETQ. The CDR3 loop spans 12 amino acids. CDR3 in DNA: TGCGCCAGCAGCCGAGACTCCTACGAGCAGTACTTC. Amino acid sequence: CASSRDSYEQYF.

This chain joins TRBV6-1 and TRBJ2-3, with 9 bases fitting TRBD2. Per germline, CDR1 MNHNS and CDR2 SASEGT. Trimming at V came to 3 bases and at J to 4 bases, leaving 8 bases not matched to a gene. The CDR3 runs 16 residues. The CDR3 region is CASSDRSSGNPDTQYF. The CDR3, as DNA: TGTGCCAGCAGTGATCGGTCTAGCGGGAACCCAGATACGCAGTATTTT.

V is TRBV28 and J is TRBJ2-7, with 11 bases that match TRBD2. J lost 6 bases, V lost 6 bases, and 16 bases had no gene match. This CDR3 contains 17 residues. The germline CDR1 and CDR2 sequences are MDHEN and SYDVKM. The CDR3 reads CASSRGLAEVLPTEQYF. CDR3 DNA: TGTGCCAGCAGCAGGGGACTAGCGGAAGTCCTTCCCACCGAGCAGTACTTC.

The genes are TRBV6-5 and TRBJ2-7; maybe TRBD2 (6 bases). This CDR3 spans 14 amino acids. V was cut by 7 bases and J by 0 bases, with 13 bases left in between. Germline V lookup: CDR1 MNHEY, CDR2 SVGAGI. The CDR3 DNA follows: TGTGCCAGCACTAGGCGGGGTAGCTCCTACGAGCAGTACTTC. Translated: CASTRRGSSYEQYF.

The chain has TRBV19 and TRBJ1-4, with 8 bases fitting TRBD1. Germline assignment: CDR1 LNHDA and CDR2 SQIVND (reference sequence). J was trimmed by 8 bases and V by 6 bases; bases with no gene match: 8. This CDR3 contains 14 residues. The CDR3 spells CASRPTGGDEKLFF. CDR3 DNA: TGTGCCAGTAGACCAACAGGGGGTGACGAAAAACTGTTTTTT.

This clone is a singleton in its sample. CDR3 sequence: CASSRQAYQPQHF. The CDR3 DNA follows: TGTGCCAGTAGCAGGCAGGCCTATCAGCCCCAGCATTTT. V usage is TRBV19 and J usage is TRBJ1-5; D gene unclear. CDR1 is LNHDA and CDR2 is SQIVND in the germline V gene (reference sequence). This CDR3 has 13 amino acids. V was shortened by 6 bases and J by 5 bases, with 11 bases between the two germline ends. Based on the CDR3 plus reference TRBV19 and TRBJ1-5, the full variable domain is DGGITQSPKYLFRKEGQNVTLSCEQNLNHDAMYWYRQDPGQGLRLIYYSQIVNDFQKGDIAEGYSVSREKKESFPLTVTSAQKNPTAFYLCASSRQAYQPQHFGDGTRLSIL.

This clone was counted only a few times. The chain is built from TRBV4-1 and TRBJ1-2, with 8 positions matching TRBD1. CDR1 and CDR2 (germline): MGHRA, YSYEKL. V lost 0 bases and J lost 3; bases outside the gene matches: 6. This CDR3 spans 16 amino acids. CDR3 protein: CASSQEFGQGDYGYTF. CDR3 bases: TGCGCCAGCAGCCAAGAATTCGGACAGGGTGACTATGGCTACACCTTC.

The chain combines TRBV2 with TRBJ2-3, with D tentatively TRBD2 (5 bases). CDR3 length equals 12 residues. Trimming removed 7 bases from V and 6 bases from J, with 11 bases in between. Looked up from germline, CDR1 is SNHLY and CDR2 is FYNNEI. CDR3 nucleotides: TGTGCCAGCATTTATAGCGTGGATACGCAGTATTTT. Encoded protein: CASIYSVDTQYF.

The genes are TRBV19 and TRBJ2-2; no reliable D call. CDR3 length: 10 residues. The germline V gene has CDR1 LNHDA and CDR2 SQIVND (reference sequence). The V end was cut by 8 bases, the J end by 12 bases, with 10 bases between. CDR3 amino acids: CASAETQLFF. Here the CDR3 DNA reads TGTGCCAGTGCGGAGACCCAGCTGTTTTTT.

V is TRBV28 and J is TRBJ2-7; TRBD2 matches 14 bases. The CDR3 runs to 14 residues. The germline gives CDR1 MDHEN, CDR2 SYDVKM. After removal of 6 bases from V and 3 bases from J, the junction contained 1 base not matched to a gene. The CDR3 nucleotides are TGTGCCAGCAGCGGGACTAGCGGGGGCTACGAGCAGTACTTC. It is translated as CASSGTSGGYEQYF.

The J gene is TRBJ2-7, the V gene TRBV7-9; 9 bases are shared with TRBD2. The V segment lost 6 bases and the J segment 7 bases; nucleotides outside the gene matches: 13. This CDR3 has 15 residues. Germline lookup yields CDR1 SEHNR and CDR2 FQNEAQ (reference sequence). The CDR3 region is CASSPGPGTSMEQYF. CDR3 nucleotides: TGTGCCAGCAGTCCAGGCCCCGGGACTAGCATGGAGCAGTACTTC.

The J gene is TRBJ2-1, the V gene TRBV18, with a possible D match to TRBD2 (6 bases). CDR1 and CDR2 from the germline V gene are KGHSH and LQKENI. With 3 bases removed from V and 7 bases from J, the gap between germline ends came to 16 bases. The CDR3 sequence is 15 residues long. CDR3 in DNA: TGTGCCAGCTCACCGCTGGCGGCGGCGGGGAATGAGCAGTTCTTC. Residues: CASSPLAAAGNEQFF.